The 28 T cell receptor beta chains reported below all come from one sample, sequenced in a study of regulatory T cells in long-lasting Graves disease. Time point indicated: newly diagnosed GD, antithyroid drugs for less than 3 months. Preparation of the TCR library used RNA extracted from PBMCs. Arm-PCR of CDR3 regions and iRepertoire HTBI primers were used to build TCR beta libraries. TCRdb re-derived calls from the multiplex PCR reads in MiXCR, one entry per CDR3 protein. The top ten clones hold around 19% of a sample with about 620,000 distinct CDR3 sequences, around 17% of them seen once. These sequences were also reported in another study, on T cells in Graves' hyperthyroidism and ophthalmopathy.

The sample in question was peripheral blood mononuclear cells (PBMCs), obtained at new diagnosis, from a patient treated with antithyroid drugs. The receptors originated from a woman younger than 45 with Graves disease.

About this clonotype: A much bigger clone sits one base away, suggesting this may be a read error. The final CDR3 position lacks the conserved phenylalanine or tryptophan, pointing to a likely read error. The chain is built from TRBV27 and TRBJ2-7, with D possibly TRBD1 on 6 matching bases. Germline CDR1 MNHEY, CDR2 SMNVEV (reference sequence). This CDR3 has 14 amino acids. V was cut by 6 bases and J by 0 bases, with 12 bases left in between. The CDR3 spells CASSRQDSSYEQYL. In nucleotides, the CDR3 is TGTGCCAGCAGCCGACAGGACAGCTCCTACGAGCAGTACCTC.

Many counts were recorded for this clonotype. The J gene is TRBJ2-3, the V gene TRBV28, with 7 bases identical to TRBD1. The trim removed 6 bases at V and 14 bases at J, leaving 8 bases unmatched. CDR1 is MDHEN, CDR2 SYDVKM, per germline. CDR3 length: 11 amino acids. CDR3 in DNA: TGTGCCAGCAGAATAAGGGGGCTAACGTATTTT. Its protein is CASRIRGLTYF. Complete variable domain (other parts from reference TRBV28 and TRBJ2-3): DVKVTQSSRYLVKRTGEKVFLECVQDMDHENMFWYRQDPGLGLRLIYFSYDVKMKEKGDIPEGYSVSREKKERFSLILESASTNQTSMYLCASRIRGLTYFGPGTRLTVL.

This chain links TRBV30 with TRBJ2-2; D remains ambiguous. Germline-derived CDR1 and CDR2 are GTSNPN and SVGIG (reference sequence). The CDR3 consists of 14 residues. The V gene lost 2 bases and the J gene lost 0 bases, with 7 bases spanning the gap. The CDR3 sequence: CAWSRNANTGELFF. The CDR3 region has the DNA TGTGCCTGGAGTCGGAACGCGAACACCGGGGAGCTGTTTTTT.

Many counts were recorded for this clonotype. This chain uses TRBV7-8 with TRBJ1-2; 7 positions match TRBD1. After removal of 7 bases from V and 2 bases from J, the junction contained 13 bases not matched to a gene. Per germline, CDR1 SGHVS and CDR2 FQNEAQ. This CDR3 comprises 16 residues. CDR3 loop: CASIAGQQNLNYGYTF. The CDR3 DNA follows: TGTGCCAGCATTGCGGGACAGCAGAATCTGAACTATGGCTACACCTTC.

V and J are TRBV28 and TRBJ2-5; D not certain. The germline CDR1 and CDR2 sequences are MDHEN and SYDVKM. The ends were cut back, 4 bases at V and 2 bases at J, with 11 bases in the middle. This CDR3 contains 14 residues. CDR3 coding DNA: TGTGCCAGCAGTTCCCGGTGGCCGCAAGAGACCCAGTACTTC. Its protein product is CASSSRWPQETQYF.

Ten or more counts support this clonotype. This CDR3 is CASSPPRGTGELFF. CDR3 DNA: TGTGCCAGCAGTCCCCCCAGGGGGACCGGGGAGCTGTTTTTT. This chain connects TRBV28 to TRBJ2-2; TRBD1 agrees at 7 bases. This CDR3 is 14 amino acids long. V lost 5 bases to trimming and J lost 5 bases; unmatched junction nucleotides: 5. CDR1 is MDHEN and CDR2 is SYDVKM in the germline V gene. The full variable domain, completed using reference TRBV28 and TRBJ2-2, is DVKVTQSSRYLVKRTGEKVFLECVQDMDHENMFWYRQDPGLGLRLIYFSYDVKMKEKGDIPEGYSVSREKKERFSLILESASTNQTSMYLCASSPPRGTGELFFGEGSRLTVL.

In its sample, this clonotype was seen many times. The V and J genes are TRBV12-3 or TRBV12-4 and TRBJ2-3, with TRBD2 identical over 12 bases. The CDR3 loop spans 14 amino acids. The V segment lost 7 bases and the J segment 5 bases; nucleotides outside the gene matches: 4. CDR3 in DNA: TGTGCCAGCATCAAGGGACTAGCGGGAGATACGCAGTATTTT. It codes for CASIKGLAGDTQYF.

This clonotype was observed a few times. This chain links TRBV5-1 with TRBJ1-2; 9 nucleotides line up with TRBD1. The CDR3 is 14 amino acids. J gave up 8 bases and V 7 bases, and 12 bases lay outside the gene matches. From germline, CDR1 is SGHRS and CDR2 YFSETQ. The CDR3 reads CASRPPTGGWGYTF. DNA of the CDR3: TGCGCCAGCCGCCCCCCGACAGGGGGTTGGGGCTACACCTTC.

This clonotype was seen at least ten times. The CDR3 reads CASSSTDSTDTQYF. The CDR3 DNA reads as TGTGCCAGCAGCTCCACGGACAGCACAGATACGCAGTATTTT. The chain is built from TRBV13 and TRBJ2-3, with D uncertain. The length of the CDR3 is 14 residues. The V end was cut by 4 bases, the J end by 0 bases, with 8 bases between. The germline gives CDR1 PRHDT, CDR2 FYEKMQ (reference sequence).

Ten or more counts support this clonotype. The J gene is TRBJ2-3, the V gene TRBV2; 13 bases agree with TRBD2. CDR1 SNHLY and CDR2 FYNNEI come from the germline V gene. This CDR3 comprises 15 residues. The ends lost 6 bases at V and 2 bases at J; junction bases unmatched: 2. Written as DNA, the CDR3 is TGTGCCAGCAGCGGGACTAGCGGGGCCACAGATACGCAGTATTTT. Its translation is CASSGTSGATDTQYF.

In its sample, this clonotype was seen many times. The rearrangement uses TRBV30 and TRBJ1-2, with 7 bases fitting TRBD1. CDR1 is GTSNPN and CDR2 is SVGIG in the germline V gene (reference sequence). This CDR3 spans 13 amino acids. The V gene end was trimmed by 4 bases and the J gene end by 4 bases; junction bases not matched to a gene: 6. CDR3 bases: TGTGCCTGGACCCGGACAGGCCTCTATGGCTACACCTTC. This translates into CAWTRTGLYGYTF.

This chain joins TRBV5-1 and TRBJ2-1; 13 bases are shared with TRBD2. Looked up from germline, CDR1 is SGHRS and CDR2 is YFSETQ. Trimming at V came to 4 bases and at J to 6 bases, leaving 10 bases not matched to a gene. The CDR3 length is 17 residues. As DNA, the CDR3 is TGCGCCAGCAGCCCTCGGACTAGCGGGAGTCCTCTCAATGAGCAGTTCTTC. This sequence encodes CASSPRTSGSPLNEQFF.

The gene calls are TRBV6-5 and TRBJ2-7; D gene uncertain. Germline loops: CDR1 MNHEY, CDR2 SVGAGI. V was trimmed by 2 bases and J by 2 bases, leaving 10 bases between them. The CDR3 totals 14 residues. The CDR3 reads CASSYTANTYEQYF. CDR3 DNA: TGTGCCAGCAGTTACACAGCAAACACCTACGAGCAGTACTTC.

The rearrangement joins TRBV11-2 to TRBJ2-1; D is undetermined. The CDR3 extends over 11 amino acids. CDR1 SGHAT and CDR2 FQNNGV come from the germline V gene. The V end lost 4 bases, the J end lost 9 bases, and 7 bases lay between the germline ends. The CDR3 coding sequence is TGTGCCAGCAGCTCCGAGCTTGAGCAGTTCTTC. It translates to CASSSELEQFF.

This clonotype has only a few counts. The chain joins TRBV20-1 to TRBJ1-2; 7 bases fit TRBD1. Per the germline V gene, CDR1 is DFQATT and CDR2 is SNEGSKA (reference sequence). There are 11 residues in the CDR3. The DNA of the CDR3 is TGCAGGACGACAGGGATTGTTGGCTACACCTTC. Translation gives CRTTGIVGYTF.

The V gene is TRBV28, the J gene TRBJ2-7; tentative D call: TRBD2 (7 bases). The germline V gene has CDR1 MDHEN and CDR2 SYDVKM. This CDR3 contains 15 residues. V gave up 7 bases and J gave up 3 bases, with 19 bases separating them. CDR3 nucleotide sequence: TGTGCCAGCACCCGGACGGGGGGCTCGTACTACGAGCAGTACTTC. Translated: CASTRTGGSYYEQYF.

This sequence joins TRBV11-3 and TRBJ2-7; a possible D gene is TRBD2 (7 bases). The CDR3 covers 13 residues. V lost 5 bases and J 3 bases, leaving 11 bases between the germline ends. Looked up from germline, CDR1 is SGHNT and CDR2 is YENEEA. The DNA for the CDR3 is TGTGCCAGCAGCCGGGGGGCCTACTACGAGCAGTACTTC. Translation: CASSRGAYYEQYF. Full variable domain (remainder filled in from reference TRBV11-3 and TRBJ2-7): EAGVVQSPRYKIIEKKQPVAFWCNPISGHNTLYWYLQNLGQGPELLIRYENEEAVDDSQLPKDRFSAERLKGVDSTLKIQPAELGDSAVYLCASSRGAYYEQYFGPGTRLTVT.

Remarks on this clonotype: It differs at one base from a far larger clone, so likely a read error. The chain links TRBV7-9 to TRBJ2-7, with 8 bases lining up with TRBD2. CDR3 length equals 14 residues. The V gene's germline CDR1 is SEHNR and CDR2 FQNEAQ (reference sequence). Germline trimming cut 8 bases from V and 7 bases from J; bases unmatched to any gene: 13. CDR3 loop: CASRREASYNEQYF. The CDR3 DNA is TGTGCCAGCCGGCGGGAGGCTTCCTACAATGAGCAGTACTTC. Supplemented by reference TRBV7-9 and TRBJ2-7, the full variable domain reads DTGVSQNPRHKITKRGQNVTFRCDPISEHNRLYWYRQTLGQGPEFLTYFQNEAQLEKSRLLSDRFSAERPKGSFSTLEIQRTEQGDSAMYLCASRREASYNEQYFGPGTRLTVT.

This clonotype was detected many times. The rearrangement uses TRBV27 and TRBJ1-6; no firm D call. The CDR3 sequence is 13 residues long. Germline CDR1 reads MNHEY; CDR2 reads SMNVEV (reference sequence). Trimming took 8 bases from V and 5 from J, leaving 10 bases between them. CDR3 in DNA: TGTGCCAGCTCACGGTACCATAATTCACCCCTCCACTTT. This translates into CASSRYHNSPLHF.

This clonotype was observed a few times. A far larger clone is only one base removed, so a read error is likely. CDR3 DNA sequence: TGTGCCAGCAGTCATGCGGCGGGCAATGAGCAGTACTTC. Translated: CASSHAAGNEQYF. The chain combines TRBV28 with TRBJ2-5; D perhaps matches TRBD2 (5 bases). V lost 5 bases and J 11 bases, leaving 18 bases between the germline ends. The CDR3 sequence is 13 residues long. Germline CDR1 and CDR2: MDHEN and SYDVKM.

This clonotype was picked up many times. This sequence joins TRBV28 and TRBJ1-5; D is possibly TRBD1 (5 bases). This CDR3 spans 15 amino acids. Germline CDR1 MDHEN, CDR2 SYDVKM. V was trimmed by 3 bases and J by 1 base, leaving 10 bases between them. CDR3 loop: CASSLSGWSNQPQHF. DNA for the CDR3: TGTGCCAGCAGTTTGTCAGGGTGGAGCAATCAGCCCCAGCATTTT. The full variable domain, with the rest looked up from reference TRBV28 and TRBJ1-5, is DVKVTQSSRYLVKRTGEKVFLECVQDMDHENMFWYRQDPGLGLRLIYFSYDVKMKEKGDIPEGYSVSREKKERFSLILESASTNQTSMYLCASSLSGWSNQPQHFGDGTRLSIL.

There are many counts of this clonotype. The chain joins TRBV11-2 to TRBJ2-1; D is possibly TRBD1 (5 bases). From germline, CDR1 is SGHAT and CDR2 FQNNGV. V gave up 4 bases and J gave up 2 bases, with 12 bases separating them. The CDR3 is 15 amino acids. The CDR3 sequence: CASSSRTGTYNEQFF. In DNA form, the CDR3 reads TGTGCCAGCAGCTCTCGAACAGGAACCTACAATGAGCAGTTCTTC.

There are a few counts of this clonotype. In DNA form, the CDR3 reads TGTGCCAGCAGCTTAGATGAACAGGGGGCAGATACGCAGTATTTT. Its protein product is CASSLDEQGADTQYF. The chain recombines TRBV7-6 with TRBJ2-3, with 8 nucleotides matching TRBD1. V gave up 1 base and J gave up 4 bases; unmatched junction bases: 4. This CDR3 has 15 residues. CDR1 is SGHVS, CDR2 FNYEAQ, per germline.

This clonotype was detected only a few times. The chain is built from TRBV7-9 and TRBJ1-5; D not resolved. Germline V gene lookup returns CDR1 SEHNR and CDR2 FQNEAQ (reference sequence). This CDR3 is built from 13 residues. V lost 3 bases and J 8 bases, leaving 11 bases between the germline ends. CDR3 residues: CASSLGRLKPQHF. CDR3 in DNA: TGTGCCAGCAGCTTGGGGAGATTGAAGCCCCAGCATTTT. The complete variable domain, with remaining parts taken from reference TRBV7-9 and TRBJ1-5, reads DTGVSQNPRHKITKRGQNVTFRCDPISEHNRLYWYRQTLGQGPEFLTYFQNEAQLEKSRLLSDRFSAERPKGSFSTLEIQRTEQGDSAMYLCASSLGRLKPQHFGDGTRLSIL.

This clonotype was found many times. J is TRBJ2-7 and V is TRBV2; 9 bases map to TRBD2. The CDR3 totals 16 residues. Germline-derived CDR1 and CDR2 are SNHLY and FYNNEI. J gave up 0 bases and V 4 bases, and 7 bases lay outside the gene matches. Here the CDR3 reads CASSGNEREVSYEQYF. The CDR3, as DNA: TGTGCCAGCAGTGGGAACGAGCGGGAGGTCTCCTACGAGCAGTACTTC. The complete variable domain, with remaining parts taken from reference TRBV2 and TRBJ2-7, reads EPEVTQTPSHQVTQMGQEVILRCVPISNHLYFYWYRQILGQKVEFLVSFYNNEISEKSEIFDDQFSVERPDGSNFTLKIRSTKLEDSAMYFCASSGNEREVSYEQYFGPGTRLTVT.

The rearrangement uses TRBV19 and TRBJ2-2, with D perhaps matching TRBD2 (7 bases). CDR1 and CDR2 from the germline V gene are LNHDA and SQIVND (reference sequence). Trimming left V 7 bases short and J 1 base short, with 19 bases between. The CDR3 sequence is 17 residues long. The DNA for the CDR3 is TGTGCCAGTAACCTCAAGGGGGGACTAAGGAACACCGGGGAGCTGTTTTTT. Residues: CASNLKGGLRNTGELFF.

Of note for this clonotype: A much larger clone lies a single base off, so this may be a read error. The chain links TRBV18 to TRBJ1-4; D is unresolved. Germline-derived CDR1 and CDR2 are KGHSH and LQKENI. The CDR3 contains 16 residues. This CDR3 is CAGSPQFGATNEKLFF. CDR3 DNA: TGTGCCGGCTCACCACAGTTTGGCGCAACTAATGAAAAACTGTTTTTT.

This clonotype was found a few times. The CDR3 here is CSAGAPNSHEQYF. CDR3 coding DNA: TGCAGTGCTGGGGCCCCTAATTCCCACGAGCAGTACTTC. V gene TRBV20-1 combines with J gene TRBJ2-7; possible D gene TRBD1, 5 bases. The V gene's germline CDR1 is DFQATT and CDR2 SNEGSKA (reference sequence). The CDR3 loop spans 13 amino acids. The V end lost 5 bases, the J end lost 5 bases, and 16 bases lay between the germline ends.